The rows below give T cell receptor beta chains drawn from one sample of a study of blood T cell repertoires in COVID-19. The repertoire was sequenced with immunoSEQ multiplex PCR; TCRdb's copy has only in-frame clones and lacks some. This table has 90,000 to 130,000 clones, approximately 89% appearing once. Sequencing input: peripheral blood. The source is a man aged 35 to 55 with acute or convalescent COVID-19. Both conserved end residues are part of each CDR3. The D gene is left open where the match is weak. Only part of the rows carry a size: once, few, many, or a class if the clone is expanded.

>-|-|TRBV7-9|TRBJ1-6
CASNSIASYNSPLHF
TGTGCCAGCAACTCCATCGCTTCCTATAATTCACCCCTCCACTTT
>TRBD2|-|TRBV19|TRBJ2-7
CASSKSNPSGRAYEQYF
TGTGCCAGTAGCAAGAGCAACCCAAGCGGGAGAGCCTACGAGCAGTACTTC
>-|-|TRBV12-3/TRBV12-4|TRBJ1-5
CASSLGSDQPQHF
TGTGCCAGCAGTTTAGGCAGCGATCAGCCCCAGCATTTT
>-|-|TRBV7-2|TRBJ2-5
CASSSGTQAQETQYF
TGTGCCAGCAGCTCCGGCACACAGGCCCAAGAGACCCAGTACTTC
>-|-|TRBV6-1|TRBJ1-5
CASSESAGQPQHF
TGTGCCAGCAGTGAATCGGCAGGACAGCCCCAGCATTTT
>-|-|TRBV5-6|TRBJ2-5
CASIFGHSQETQYF
TGTGCCAGCATCTTCGGACACTCACAAGAGACCCAGTACTTC
>-|once|TRBV6-1|TRBJ1-5
CASSESGGGDQPQHF
TGTGCCAGCAGTGAAAGCGGGGGTGGCGATCAGCCCCAGCATTTT
>-|-|TRBV15|TRBJ2-7
CATSRDGGRRISYEQYF
TGTGCCACCAGCAGAGATGGTGGCAGGAGGATCTCCTACGAGCAGTACTTC
>TRBD1|-|TRBV7-2|TRBJ1-1
CASSSSPGTGLTEAFF
TGTGCCAGCAGCTCTTCGCCCGGGACAGGGCTTACTGAAGCTTTCTTT
>-|-|TRBV20-1|TRBJ1-2
CSASDGGNGYTF
TGCAGTGCTAGTGACGGAGGAAATGGCTACACCTTC
>-|-|TRBV30|TRBJ2-7
CAWSAPKPRRSYEQYF
TGTGCCTGGAGTGCCCCAAAACCCCGACGGAGCTACGAGCAGTACTTC
>TRBD2|-|TRBV6-5|TRBJ2-2
CASSSGTSTGELFF
TGTGCCAGCAGTTCCGGGACTAGCACCGGGGAGCTGTTTTTT
>-|-|TRBV19|TRBJ1-2
CASTPEGDYGYTF
TGTGCCAGTACGCCCGAGGGCGATTATGGCTACACCTTC
>-|-|TRBV7-2|TRBJ2-4
CASSLPRSAKNIQYF
TGTGCCAGCAGCTTACCACGGTCGGCCAAAAACATTCAGTACTTC
>-|once|TRBV18|TRBJ2-4
CASSKSDLAKNIQYF
TGTGCCAGCTCGAAGTCGGACTTAGCCAAAAACATTCAGTACTTC
>-|few|TRBV7-2|TRBJ1-6
CASSPPGLPNSPLHF
TGTGCCAGCAGCCCACCGGGACTACCAAATTCACCCCTCCACTTT
>-|-|TRBV21-1|TRBJ2-1
CATPSSELAGADYNEQFF
TGTGCCACCCCATCTAGCGAACTAGCGGGAGCGGACTACAATGAGCAGTTCTTC
>-|-|TRBV2|TRBJ1-4
CASSARGARGNEKLFF
TGTGCCAGCAGTGCCCGCGGAGCGCGGGGTAATGAAAAACTGTTTTTT
>-|-|TRBV5-1|TRBJ2-5
CASSLGQVGETQYF
TGCGCCAGCAGCTTGGGGCAGGTTGGGGAGACCCAGTACTTC
>TRBD2|-|TRBV5-6|TRBJ2-2
CASIRLVDGASGLSGELFF
TGTGCCAGCATCCGGCTGGTGGATGGGGCTAGCGGGTTGTCCGGGGAGCTGTTTTTT
>TRBD1|-|TRBV13|TRBJ1-2
CASSLAVDRTGVIFYGYTF
TGTGCCAGCAGCTTAGCCGTCGACCGGACAGGGGTCATTTTCTATGGCTACACCTTC
>TRBD2|-|TRBV29-1|TRBJ2-3
CSVVPPGTRSSDTQYF
TGCAGCGTTGTGCCCCCCGGGACTAGAAGTTCTGATACGCAGTATTTT
>-|-|TRBV11-2|TRBJ2-5
CASSPKESPETQYF
TGTGCCAGCAGCCCCAAGGAGTCACCCGAGACCCAGTACTTC
>TRBD1|-|TRBV9|TRBJ1-6
CASSGQGGRSPLHF
TGTGCCAGCAGCGGACAGGGGGGTAGATCACCCCTCCACTTT
>-|once|TRBV10-3|TRBJ2-2
CAISESYRNTGELFF
TGTGCCATCAGTGAGTCCTACAGGAACACCGGGGAGCTGTTTTTT
>TRBD1|-|TRBV5-1|TRBJ1-4
CASRPGTGSEKLFF
TGCGCCAGCAGACCCGGGACAGGGTCTGAAAAACTGTTTTTT
>TRBD1|-|TRBV18|TRBJ1-2
CASSPPVGHGTGGYGYTF
TGTGCCAGCTCACCACCGGTGGGTCACGGGACAGGGGGCTATGGCTACACCTTC
>-|-|TRBV27|TRBJ1-6
CASGWGGDSPLHF
TGTGCCAGCGGTTGGGGGGGTGATTCACCCCTCCACTTT
>-|-|TRBV4-2|TRBJ2-7
CASSQEGISSPYEQYF
TGTGCCAGCAGCCAAGAGGGCATCTCCAGCCCCTACGAGCAGTACTTC
>TRBD1|-|TRBV27|TRBJ1-2
CASRPQTGARGYTF
TGTGCCAGCAGACCTCAGACAGGGGCCCGTGGCTACACCTTC